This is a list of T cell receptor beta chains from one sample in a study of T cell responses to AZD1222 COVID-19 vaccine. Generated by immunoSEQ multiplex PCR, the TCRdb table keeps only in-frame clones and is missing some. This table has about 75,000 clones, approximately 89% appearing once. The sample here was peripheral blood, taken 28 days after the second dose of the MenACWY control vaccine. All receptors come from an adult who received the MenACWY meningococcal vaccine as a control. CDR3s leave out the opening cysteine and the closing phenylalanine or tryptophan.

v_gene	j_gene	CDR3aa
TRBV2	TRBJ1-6	ASSERGDSPLH
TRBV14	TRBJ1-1	ASSPGPHHQGMDTEAF
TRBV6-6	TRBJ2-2	ASRTATGTTGELF
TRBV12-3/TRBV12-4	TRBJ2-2	ASTLPPGELF
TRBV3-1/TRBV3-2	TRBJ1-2	ASSQDIGDYGYT
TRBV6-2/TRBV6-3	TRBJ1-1	ASSFRDTEAF
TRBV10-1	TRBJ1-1	ASSESGYPSTEAF
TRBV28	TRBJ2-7	ASSYRGNEQY
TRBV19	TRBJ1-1	ASRNPGDTEAF
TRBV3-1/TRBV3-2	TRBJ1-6	ASSQDGQEYNSPLH
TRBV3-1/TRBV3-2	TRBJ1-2	ASSQGAEPAGYT
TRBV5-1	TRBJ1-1	ASSSTETGTVKAF
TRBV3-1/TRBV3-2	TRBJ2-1	ASSESTSNNEQF
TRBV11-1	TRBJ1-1	ASTPWGDPNTEAF
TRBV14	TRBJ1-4	ASSQGSRGNWGKLF
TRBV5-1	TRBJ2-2	ASTPGEGTRLNTGELF
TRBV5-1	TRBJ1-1	ASSLEANTEAF
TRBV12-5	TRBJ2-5	ASGSSGGSGTQY
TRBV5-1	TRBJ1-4	ASSLAARVGEKLF
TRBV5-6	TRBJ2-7	ASSLGTATYEQY
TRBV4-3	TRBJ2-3	ASSRGTPRTDTQY
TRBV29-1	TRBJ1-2	SVEDRPSFYT
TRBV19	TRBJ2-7	ASRQGQGITYEQY
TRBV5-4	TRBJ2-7	ASSLGDRDSYEQY
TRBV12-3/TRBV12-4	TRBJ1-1	ASSLTENTEAF
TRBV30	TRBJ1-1	AWSVHENTEAF
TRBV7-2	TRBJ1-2	ASSLVPGGVGDYGYT
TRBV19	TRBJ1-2	ASTDPAFSHYGYT
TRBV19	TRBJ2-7	ASSPGQGAYEQY
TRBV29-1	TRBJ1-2	SGGSPDGYGYT
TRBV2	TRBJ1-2	ASTEEAAYGYT
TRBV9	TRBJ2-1	ASSVGHNEQF
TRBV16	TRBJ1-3	ASSQNTAWDTIY
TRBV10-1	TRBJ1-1	AVAEAF
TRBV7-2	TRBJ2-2	ASSAGPRDSGELF
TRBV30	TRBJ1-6	AWSVKRQGRVFPPLH
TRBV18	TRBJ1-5	ASSQGVSNQPQH
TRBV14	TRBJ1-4	ASSQTGTGNEKLF
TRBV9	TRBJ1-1	ASSVAPKGATEAF
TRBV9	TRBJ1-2	ASSRSGQGFNYGYT
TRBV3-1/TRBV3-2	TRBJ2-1	ASSRNGEYNEQF
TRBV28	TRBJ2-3	ASSFLDSTTSDTQY
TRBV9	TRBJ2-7	ASSPQAAKTYEQY
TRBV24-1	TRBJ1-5	ATSASQGSNQPQH
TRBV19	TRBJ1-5	ASSPDGDRHNQPQH
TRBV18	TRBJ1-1	ASSRQGPSGISEAF
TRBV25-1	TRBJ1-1	ASSAAGEVVAF
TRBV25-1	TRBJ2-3	ATQEISWGTQY
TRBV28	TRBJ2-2	ASTTQNTGELF
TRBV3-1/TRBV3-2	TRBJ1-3	ASSQDPGATGNTIY
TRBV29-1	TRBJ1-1	SGREGTEAF
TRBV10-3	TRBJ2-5	AISAGTRSEETQY
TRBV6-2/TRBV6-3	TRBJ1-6	ASSSLGTGRRPPLH
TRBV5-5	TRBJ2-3	ASSPGGFTDTQY
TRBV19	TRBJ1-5	ASTSLRDSFNQPQH